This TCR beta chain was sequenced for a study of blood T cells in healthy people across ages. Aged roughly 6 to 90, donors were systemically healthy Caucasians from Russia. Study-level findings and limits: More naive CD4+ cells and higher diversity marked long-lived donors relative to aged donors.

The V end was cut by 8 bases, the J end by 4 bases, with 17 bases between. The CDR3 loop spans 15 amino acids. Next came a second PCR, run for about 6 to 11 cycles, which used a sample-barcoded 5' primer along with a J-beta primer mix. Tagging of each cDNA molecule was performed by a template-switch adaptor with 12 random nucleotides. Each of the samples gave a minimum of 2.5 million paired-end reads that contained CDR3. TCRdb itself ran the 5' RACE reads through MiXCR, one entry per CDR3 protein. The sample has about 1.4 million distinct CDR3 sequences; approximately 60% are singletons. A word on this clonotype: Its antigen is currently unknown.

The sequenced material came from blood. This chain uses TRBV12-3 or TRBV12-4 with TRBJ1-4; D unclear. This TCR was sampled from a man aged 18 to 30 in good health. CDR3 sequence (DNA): TGTGCCAGCCGAAGTACCGACCTCCTTAATGAAAAACTGTTTTTT. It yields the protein CASRSTDLLNEKLFF.